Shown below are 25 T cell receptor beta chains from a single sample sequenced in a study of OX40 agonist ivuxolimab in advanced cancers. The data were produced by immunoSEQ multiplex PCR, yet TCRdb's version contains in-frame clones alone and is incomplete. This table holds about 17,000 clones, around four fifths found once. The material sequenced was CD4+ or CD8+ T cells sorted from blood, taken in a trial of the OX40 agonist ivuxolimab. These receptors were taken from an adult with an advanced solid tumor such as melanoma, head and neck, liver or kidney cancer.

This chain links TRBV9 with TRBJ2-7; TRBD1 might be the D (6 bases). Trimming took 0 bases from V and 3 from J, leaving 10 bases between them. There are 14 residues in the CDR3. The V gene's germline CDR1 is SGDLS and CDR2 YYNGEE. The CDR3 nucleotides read TGTGCCAGCAGCGTAGGGGGGCAGGGCTACGAGCAGTACTTC. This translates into CASSVGGQGYEQYF.

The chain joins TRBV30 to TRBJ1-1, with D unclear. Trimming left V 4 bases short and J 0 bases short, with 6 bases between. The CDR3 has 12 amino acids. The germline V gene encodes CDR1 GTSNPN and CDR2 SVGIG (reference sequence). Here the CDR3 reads CAWNTMNTEAFF. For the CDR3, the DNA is TGTGCCTGGAACACCATGAACACTGAAGCTTTCTTT.

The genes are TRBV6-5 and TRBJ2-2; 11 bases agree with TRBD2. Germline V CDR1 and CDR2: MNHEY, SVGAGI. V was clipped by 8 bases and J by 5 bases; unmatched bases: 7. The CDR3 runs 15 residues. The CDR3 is CASSASGRQTGELFF. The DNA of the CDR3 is TGTGCCAGCTCGGCTAGCGGGAGGCAGACCGGGGAGCTGTTTTTT.

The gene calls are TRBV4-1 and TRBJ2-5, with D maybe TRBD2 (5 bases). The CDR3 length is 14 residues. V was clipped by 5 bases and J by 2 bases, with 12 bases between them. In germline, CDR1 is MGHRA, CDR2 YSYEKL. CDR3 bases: TGCGCCAGCAGCTTGAGGGAGTTTCAAGAGACCCAGTACTTC. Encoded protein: CASSLREFQETQYF.

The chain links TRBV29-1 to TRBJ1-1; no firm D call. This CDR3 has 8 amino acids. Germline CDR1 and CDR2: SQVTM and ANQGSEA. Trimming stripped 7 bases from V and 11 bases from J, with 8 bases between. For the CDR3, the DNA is TGCAGCGCAGGATTGGCTTTCTTT. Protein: CSAGLAFF.

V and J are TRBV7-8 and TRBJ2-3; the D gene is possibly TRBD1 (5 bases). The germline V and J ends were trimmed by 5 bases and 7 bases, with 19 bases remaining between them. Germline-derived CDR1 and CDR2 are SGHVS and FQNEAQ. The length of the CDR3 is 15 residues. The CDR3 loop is CASSPEAGHVNTQYF. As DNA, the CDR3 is TGTGCCAGCAGCCCCGAGGCAGGGCACGTAAATACGCAGTATTTT.

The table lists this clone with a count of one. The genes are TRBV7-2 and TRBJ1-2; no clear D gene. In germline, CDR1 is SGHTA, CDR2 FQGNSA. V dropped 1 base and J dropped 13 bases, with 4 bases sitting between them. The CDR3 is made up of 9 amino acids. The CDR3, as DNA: TGTGCCAGCAGCTTAGGAGGCACCTTC. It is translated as CASSLGGTF.

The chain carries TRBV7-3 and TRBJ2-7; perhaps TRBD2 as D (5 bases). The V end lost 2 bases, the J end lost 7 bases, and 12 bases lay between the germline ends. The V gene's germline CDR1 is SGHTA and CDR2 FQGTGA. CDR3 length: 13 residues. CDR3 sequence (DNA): TGTGCCAGCAGCTTACGACCGCCGGGAGAGCAGTACTTC. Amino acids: CASSLRPPGEQYF. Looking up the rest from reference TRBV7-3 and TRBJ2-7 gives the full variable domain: GAGVSQTPSNKVTEKGKYVELRCDPISGHTALYWYRQSLGQGPEFLIYFQGTGAADDSGLPNDRFFAVRPEGSVSTLKIQRTERGDSAVYLCASSLRPPGEQYFGPGTRLTVT.

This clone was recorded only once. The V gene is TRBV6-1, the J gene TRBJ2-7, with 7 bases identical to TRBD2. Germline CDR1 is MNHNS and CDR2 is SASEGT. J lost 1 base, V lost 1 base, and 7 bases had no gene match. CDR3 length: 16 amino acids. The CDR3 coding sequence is TGTGCCAGCAGTGAAGGTGGGAGCGGGATGTCCTACGAGCAGTACTTC. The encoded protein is CASSEGGSGMSYEQYF.

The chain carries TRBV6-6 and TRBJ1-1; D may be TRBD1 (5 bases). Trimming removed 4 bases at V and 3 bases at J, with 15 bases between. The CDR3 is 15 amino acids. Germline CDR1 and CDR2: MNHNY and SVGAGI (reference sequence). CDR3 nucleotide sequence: TGTGCCAGCAGTTTCGGACGTGGGGGGTACACTGAAGCTTTCTTT. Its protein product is CASSFGRGGYTEAFF.

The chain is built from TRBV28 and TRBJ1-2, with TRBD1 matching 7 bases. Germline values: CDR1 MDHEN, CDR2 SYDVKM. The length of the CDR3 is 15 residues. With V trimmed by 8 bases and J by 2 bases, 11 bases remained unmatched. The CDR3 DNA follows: TGTGCCAGCCTTCAGAGGGGGCCGGGAAACTATGGCTACACCTTC. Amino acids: CASLQRGPGNYGYTF.

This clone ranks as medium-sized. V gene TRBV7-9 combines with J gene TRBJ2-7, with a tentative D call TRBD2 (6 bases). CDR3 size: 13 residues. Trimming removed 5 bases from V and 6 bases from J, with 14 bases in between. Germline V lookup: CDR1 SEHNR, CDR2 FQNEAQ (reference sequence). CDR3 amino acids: CASSQGTPAEQYF. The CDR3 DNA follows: TGTGCCAGCAGCCAAGGGACTCCTGCCGAGCAGTACTTC.

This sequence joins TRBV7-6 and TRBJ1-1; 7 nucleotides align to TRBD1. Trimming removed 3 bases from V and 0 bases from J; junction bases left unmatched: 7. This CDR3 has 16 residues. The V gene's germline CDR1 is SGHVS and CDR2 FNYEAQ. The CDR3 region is CASSLSPGGMNTEAFF. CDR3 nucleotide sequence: TGTGCCAGCAGCTTGTCGCCAGGGGGGATGAACACTGAAGCTTTCTTT.

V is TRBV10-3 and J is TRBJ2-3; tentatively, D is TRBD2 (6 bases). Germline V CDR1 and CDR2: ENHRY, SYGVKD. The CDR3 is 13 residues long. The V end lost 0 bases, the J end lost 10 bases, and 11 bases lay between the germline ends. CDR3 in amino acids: CAISESFGGAQYF. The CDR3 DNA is TGTGCCATCAGTGAGTCTTTCGGGGGAGCGCAGTATTTT.

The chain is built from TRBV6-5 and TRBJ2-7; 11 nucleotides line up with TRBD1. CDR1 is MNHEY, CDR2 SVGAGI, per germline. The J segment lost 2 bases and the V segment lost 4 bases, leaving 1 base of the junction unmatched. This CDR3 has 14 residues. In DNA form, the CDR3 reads TGTGCCAGCAGTTGGGGACAGGGGGCCTACGAGCAGTACTTC. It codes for CASSWGQGAYEQYF.

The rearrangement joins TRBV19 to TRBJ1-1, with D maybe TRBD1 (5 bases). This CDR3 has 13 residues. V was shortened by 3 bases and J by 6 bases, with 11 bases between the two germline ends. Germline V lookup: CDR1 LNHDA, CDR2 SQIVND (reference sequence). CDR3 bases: TGTGCCAGTAGTATGTTTGGGGGGGCTGAAGCTTTCTTT. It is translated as CASSMFGGAEAFF.

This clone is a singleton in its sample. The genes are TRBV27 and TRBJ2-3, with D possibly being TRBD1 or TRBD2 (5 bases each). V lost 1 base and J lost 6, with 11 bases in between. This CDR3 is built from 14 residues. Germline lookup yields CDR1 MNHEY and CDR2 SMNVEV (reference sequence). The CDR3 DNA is TGTGCCAGCAGTTTATGGGGGAATGCGGATACGCAGTATTTT. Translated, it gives CASSLWGNADTQYF.

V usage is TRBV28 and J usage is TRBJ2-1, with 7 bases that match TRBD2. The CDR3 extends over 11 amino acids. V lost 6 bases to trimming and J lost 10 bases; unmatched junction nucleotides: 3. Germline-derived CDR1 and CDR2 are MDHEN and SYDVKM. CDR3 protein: CASRGGREQFF. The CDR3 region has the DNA TGTGCCAGCAGGGGCGGGAGAGAGCAGTTCTTC.

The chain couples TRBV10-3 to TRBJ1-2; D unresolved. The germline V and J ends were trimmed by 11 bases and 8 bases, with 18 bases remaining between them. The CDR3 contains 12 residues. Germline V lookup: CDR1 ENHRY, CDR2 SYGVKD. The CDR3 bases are TGTGCCCTCTTGGTGGCAGGAGGAGGCTACACCTTC. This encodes CALLVAGGGYTF.

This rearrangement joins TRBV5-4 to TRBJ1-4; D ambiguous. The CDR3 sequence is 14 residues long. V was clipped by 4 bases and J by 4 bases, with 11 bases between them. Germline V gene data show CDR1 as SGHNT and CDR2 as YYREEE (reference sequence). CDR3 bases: TGTGCCAGCAGCCCTCGACTTGGTAATGAAAAACTGTTTTTT. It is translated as CASSPRLGNEKLFF.

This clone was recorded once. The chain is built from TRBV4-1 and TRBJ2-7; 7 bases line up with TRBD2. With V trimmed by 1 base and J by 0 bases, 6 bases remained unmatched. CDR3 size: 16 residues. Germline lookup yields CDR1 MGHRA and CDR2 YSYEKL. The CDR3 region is CASSQGLALSSYEQYF. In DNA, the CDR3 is TGCGCCAGCAGCCAAGGACTAGCTCTTAGCTCCTACGAGCAGTACTTC.

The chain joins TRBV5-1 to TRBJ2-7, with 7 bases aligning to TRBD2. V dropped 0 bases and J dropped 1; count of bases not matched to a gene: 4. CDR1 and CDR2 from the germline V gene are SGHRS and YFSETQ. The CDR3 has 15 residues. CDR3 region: CASSLGDYVSYEQYF. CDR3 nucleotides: TGCGCCAGCAGCTTGGGGGACTACGTTTCCTACGAGCAGTACTTC. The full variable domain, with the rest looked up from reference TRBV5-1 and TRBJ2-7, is KAGVTQTPRYLIKTRGQQVTLSCSPISGHRSVSWYQQTPGQGLQFLFEYFSETQRNKGNFPGRFSGRQFSNSRSEMNVSTLELGDSALYLCASSLGDYVSYEQYFGPGTRLTVT.

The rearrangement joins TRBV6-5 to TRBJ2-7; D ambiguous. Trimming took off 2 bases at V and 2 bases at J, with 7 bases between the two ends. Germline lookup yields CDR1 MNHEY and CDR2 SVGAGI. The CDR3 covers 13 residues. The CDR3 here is CASSYDSTYEQYF. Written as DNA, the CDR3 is TGTGCCAGCAGTTACGACTCGACCTACGAGCAGTACTTC.

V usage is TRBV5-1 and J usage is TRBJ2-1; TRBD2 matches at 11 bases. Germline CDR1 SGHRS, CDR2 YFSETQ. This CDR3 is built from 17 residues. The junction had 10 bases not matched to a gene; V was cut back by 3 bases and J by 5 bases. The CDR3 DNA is TGCGCCAGCAGCTCCTTGGGCCCGGGACTAGCGGACAATGAGCAGTTCTTC. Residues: CASSSLGPGLADNEQFF. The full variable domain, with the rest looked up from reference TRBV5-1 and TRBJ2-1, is KAGVTQTPRYLIKTRGQQVTLSCSPISGHRSVSWYQQTPGQGLQFLFEYFSETQRNKGNFPGRFSGRQFSNSRSEMNVSTLELGDSALYLCASSSLGPGLADNEQFFGPGTRLTVL.

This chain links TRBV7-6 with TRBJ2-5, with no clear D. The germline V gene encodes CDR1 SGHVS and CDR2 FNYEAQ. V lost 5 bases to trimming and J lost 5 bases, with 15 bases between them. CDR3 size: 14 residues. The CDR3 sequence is CASSLGKAVETQYF. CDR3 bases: TGTGCCAGCAGCCTCGGTAAGGCGGTGGAGACCCAGTACTTC. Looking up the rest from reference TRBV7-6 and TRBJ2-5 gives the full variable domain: GAGVSQSPRYKVTKRGQDVALRCDPISGHVSLYWYRQALGQGPEFLTYFNYEAQQDKSGLPNDRFSAERPEGSISTLTIQRTEQRDSAMYRCASSLGKAVETQYFGPGTRLLVL.